A single sample gave rise to the 2 T cell receptor beta chains below, sequenced in a study of blood T cell repertoires in COVID-19. Method: immunoSEQ multiplex PCR; TCRdb's copy keeps in-frame clones and lacks some. The sample gives around 40,000 clones, around 90% of which show up once; about 22% is in the top ten. Sequencing was performed on peripheral blood. The source is a man aged 45-65 years with active COVID-19.

The chain employs TRBV7-6 and TRBJ2-7; 7 bases line up with TRBD1. Germline CDR1 reads SGHVS; CDR2 reads FNYEAQ. J was trimmed by 0 bases and V by 5 bases; bases with no gene match: 4. There are 14 residues in the CDR3. The CDR3 coding sequence is TGTGCCAGCAGCCGACAGGGAAGCTCCTACGAGCAGTACTTC. It is translated as CASSRQGSSYEQYF.

This chain joins TRBV5-4 and TRBJ2-7, with a weak D call TRBD1 (5 bases). Germline CDR1 reads SGHNT; CDR2 reads YYREEE (reference sequence). The CDR3 consists of 14 residues. Deletions cut 0 bases from V and 2 bases from J, with 9 bases between. The CDR3 DNA is TGTGCCAGCAGCTTGGCCGAAGGGGCCTACGAGCAGTACTTC. Its protein product is CASSLAEGAYEQYF. Together with reference TRBV5-4 and TRBJ2-7, the CDR3 gives the full variable domain: ETGVTQSPTHLIKTRGQQVTLRCSSQSGHNTVSWYQQALGQGPQFIFQYYREEENGRGNFPPRFSGLQFPNYSSELNVNALELDDSALYLCASSLAEGAYEQYFGPGTRLTVT.